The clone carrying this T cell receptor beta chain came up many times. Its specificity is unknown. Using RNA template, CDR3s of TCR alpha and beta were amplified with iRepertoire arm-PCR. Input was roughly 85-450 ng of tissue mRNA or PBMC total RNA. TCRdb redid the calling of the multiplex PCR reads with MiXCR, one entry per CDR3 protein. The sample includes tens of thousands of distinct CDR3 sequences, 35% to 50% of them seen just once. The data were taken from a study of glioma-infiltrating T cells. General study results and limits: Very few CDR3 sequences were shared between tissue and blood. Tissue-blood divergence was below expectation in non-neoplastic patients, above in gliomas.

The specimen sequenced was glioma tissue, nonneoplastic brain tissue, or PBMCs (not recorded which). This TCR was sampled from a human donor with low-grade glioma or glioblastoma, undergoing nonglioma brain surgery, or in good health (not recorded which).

DNA of the CDR3: TGTGCCAGCAGCCCCCTCACAGCTAGTAATGAAAAACTGTTTTTT. Protein: CASSPLTASNEKLFF. The chain is built from TRBV7-6 and TRBJ1-4; D remains ambiguous. The CDR3 spans 15 residues. V gave up 5 bases and J gave up 4 bases, with 14 bases separating them. Germline CDR1 reads SGHVS; CDR2 reads FNYEAQ. Full variable domain (outside the CDR3, taken from reference TRBV7-6 and TRBJ1-4): GAGVSQSPRYKVTKRGQDVALRCDPISGHVSLYWYRQALGQGPEFLTYFNYEAQQDKSGLPNDRFSAERPEGSISTLTIQRTEQRDSAMYRCASSPLTASNEKLFFGSGTQLSVL.